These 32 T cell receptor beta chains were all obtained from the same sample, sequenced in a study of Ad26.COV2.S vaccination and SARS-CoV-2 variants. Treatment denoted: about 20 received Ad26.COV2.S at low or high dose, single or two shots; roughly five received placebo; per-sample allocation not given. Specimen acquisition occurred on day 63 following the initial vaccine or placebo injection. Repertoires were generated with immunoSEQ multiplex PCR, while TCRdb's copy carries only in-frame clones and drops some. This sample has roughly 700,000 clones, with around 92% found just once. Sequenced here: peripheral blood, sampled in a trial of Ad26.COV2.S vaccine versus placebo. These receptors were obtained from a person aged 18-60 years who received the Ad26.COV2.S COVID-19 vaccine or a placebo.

The CDR3 DNA sequence: TGTGCCTGGAGTCCCCCGCGGGGGGGCCAGCCCCAGCATTTT. It translates to CAWSPPRGGQPQHF. J is TRBJ1-5 and V is TRBV30, with a tentative D call TRBD1 (6 bases). Germline V gives CDR1 GTSNPN, CDR2 SVGIG (reference sequence). The CDR3 is made up of 14 amino acids. Trimming shortened V by 2 bases and J by 7 bases, and 15 bases separated the two germline ends.

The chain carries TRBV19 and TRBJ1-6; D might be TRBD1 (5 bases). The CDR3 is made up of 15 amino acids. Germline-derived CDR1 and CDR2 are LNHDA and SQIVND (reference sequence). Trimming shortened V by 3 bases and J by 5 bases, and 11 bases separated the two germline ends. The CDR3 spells CASSMLGGNNSPLHF. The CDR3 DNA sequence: TGTGCCAGTAGTATGCTGGGGGGGAATAATTCACCCCTCCACTTT.

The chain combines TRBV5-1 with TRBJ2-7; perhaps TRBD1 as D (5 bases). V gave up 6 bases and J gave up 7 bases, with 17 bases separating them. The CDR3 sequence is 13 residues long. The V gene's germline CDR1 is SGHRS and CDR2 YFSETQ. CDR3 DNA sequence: TGCGCCAGCACACTGGCAGGGATAGGGGAGCAGTACTTC. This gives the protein CASTLAGIGEQYF. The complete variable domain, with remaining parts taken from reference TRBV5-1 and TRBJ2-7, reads KAGVTQTPRYLIKTRGQQVTLSCSPISGHRSVSWYQQTPGQGLQFLFEYFSETQRNKGNFPGRFSGRQFSNSRSEMNVSTLELGDSALYLCASTLAGIGEQYFGPGTRLTVT.

CDR3 residues: CAWSVREGARAFF. The CDR3 region has the DNA TGTGCCTGGAGTGTCAGGGAGGGGGCGCGGGCTTTCTTT. The V gene is TRBV30, the J gene TRBJ1-1, with 7 bases fitting TRBD1. In germline, CDR1 is GTSNPN, CDR2 SVGIG (reference sequence). The junction had 9 bases not matched to a gene; V was cut back by 0 bases and J by 11 bases. The CDR3 totals 13 residues.

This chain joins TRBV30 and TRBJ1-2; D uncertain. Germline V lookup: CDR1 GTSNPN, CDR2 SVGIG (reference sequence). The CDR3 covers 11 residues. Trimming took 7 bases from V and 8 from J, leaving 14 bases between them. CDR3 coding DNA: TGTGCCTCGTCGGCCCCCGACGGCTACACCTTC. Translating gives CASSAPDGYTF. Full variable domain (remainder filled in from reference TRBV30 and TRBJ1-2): SQTIHQWPATLVQPVGSPLSLECTVEGTSNPNLYWYRQAAGRGLQLLFYSVGIGQISSEVPQNLSASRPQDRQFILSSKKLLLSDSGFYLCASSAPDGYTFGSGTRLTVV.

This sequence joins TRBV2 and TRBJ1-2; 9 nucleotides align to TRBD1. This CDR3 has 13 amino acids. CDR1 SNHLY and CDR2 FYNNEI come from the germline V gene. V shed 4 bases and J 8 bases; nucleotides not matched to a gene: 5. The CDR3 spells CASSGTGAFGYTF. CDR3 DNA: TGTGCCAGCAGTGGGACAGGGGCCTTCGGCTACACCTTC.

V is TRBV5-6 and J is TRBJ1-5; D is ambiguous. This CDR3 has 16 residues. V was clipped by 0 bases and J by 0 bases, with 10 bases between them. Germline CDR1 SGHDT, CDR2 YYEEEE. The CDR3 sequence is CASSLGGGDSNQPQHF. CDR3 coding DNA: TGTGCCAGCAGCTTGGGTGGAGGAGATAGCAATCAGCCCCAGCATTTT.

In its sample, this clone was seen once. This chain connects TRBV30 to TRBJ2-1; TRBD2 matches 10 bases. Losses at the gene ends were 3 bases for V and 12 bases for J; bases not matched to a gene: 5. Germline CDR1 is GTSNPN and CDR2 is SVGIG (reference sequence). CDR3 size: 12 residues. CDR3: CAWRTSGNPQFF. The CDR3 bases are TGTGCCTGGAGAACTAGCGGGAACCCGCAGTTCTTC.

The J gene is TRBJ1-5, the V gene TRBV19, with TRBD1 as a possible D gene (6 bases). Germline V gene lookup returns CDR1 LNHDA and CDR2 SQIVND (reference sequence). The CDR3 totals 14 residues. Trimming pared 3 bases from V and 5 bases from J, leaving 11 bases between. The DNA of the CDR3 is TGTGCCAGTAGTATGGGGGGGGCCGATCAGCCCCAGCATTTT. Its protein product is CASSMGGADQPQHF.

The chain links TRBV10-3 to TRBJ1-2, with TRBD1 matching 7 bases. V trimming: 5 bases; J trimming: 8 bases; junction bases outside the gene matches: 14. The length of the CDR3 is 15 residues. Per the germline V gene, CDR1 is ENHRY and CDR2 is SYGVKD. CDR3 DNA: TGTGCCATCAGTCCCAAATCCCGACAGGGAGGGGGCTACACCTTC. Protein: CAISPKSRQGGGYTF.

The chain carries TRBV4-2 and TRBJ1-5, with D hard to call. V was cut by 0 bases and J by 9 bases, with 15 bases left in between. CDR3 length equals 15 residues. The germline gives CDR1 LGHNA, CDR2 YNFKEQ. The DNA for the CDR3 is TGTGCCAGCAGCCAAGAGTCCAGTCCCGGATTGCCCCAGCATTTT. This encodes CASSQESSPGLPQHF.

The CDR3 region has the DNA TGTGCCTGGAGTGCCCTACAGGGGAATGAGCAGTTCTTC. Translated: CAWSALQGNEQFF. The chain links TRBV30 to TRBJ2-1; TRBD1 matches at 7 bases. Germline trimming cut 1 base from V and 7 bases from J; bases unmatched to any gene: 4. CDR3 length: 13 residues. Germline V gene lookup returns CDR1 GTSNPN and CDR2 SVGIG (reference sequence).

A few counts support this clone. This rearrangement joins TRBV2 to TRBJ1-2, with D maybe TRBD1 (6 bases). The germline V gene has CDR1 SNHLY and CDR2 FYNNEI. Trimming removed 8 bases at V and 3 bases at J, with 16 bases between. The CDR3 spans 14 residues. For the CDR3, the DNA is TGTGCCAGCCAAGGGGGGCAGACGTACTATGGCTACACCTTC. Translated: CASQGGQTYYGYTF.

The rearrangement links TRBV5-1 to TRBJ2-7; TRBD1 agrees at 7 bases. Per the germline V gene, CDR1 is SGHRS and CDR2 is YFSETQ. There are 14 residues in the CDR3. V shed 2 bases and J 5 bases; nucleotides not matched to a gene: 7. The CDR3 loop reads CASSLTRQGNEQYF. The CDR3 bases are TGCGCCAGCAGCTTAACCAGACAGGGAAACGAGCAGTACTTC.

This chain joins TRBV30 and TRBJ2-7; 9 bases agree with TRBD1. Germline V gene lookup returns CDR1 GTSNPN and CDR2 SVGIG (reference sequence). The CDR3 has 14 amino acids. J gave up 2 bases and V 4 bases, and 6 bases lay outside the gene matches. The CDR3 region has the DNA TGTGCCTGGAACCCGGGACAGGGTCCCTACGAGCAGTACTTC. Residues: CAWNPGQGPYEQYF. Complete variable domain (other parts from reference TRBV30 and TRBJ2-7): SQTIHQWPATLVQPVGSPLSLECTVEGTSNPNLYWYRQAAGRGLQLLFYSVGIGQISSEVPQNLSASRPQDRQFILSSKKLLLSDSGFYLCAWNPGQGPYEQYFGPGTRLTVT.

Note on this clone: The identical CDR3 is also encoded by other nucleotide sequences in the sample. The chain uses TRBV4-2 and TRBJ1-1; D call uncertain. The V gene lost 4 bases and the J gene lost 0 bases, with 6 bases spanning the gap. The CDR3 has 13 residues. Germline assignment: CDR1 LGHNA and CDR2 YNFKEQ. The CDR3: CASSPELNTEAFF. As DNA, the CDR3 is TGTGCCAGCAGCCCCGAATTGAACACTGAAGCTTTCTTT.

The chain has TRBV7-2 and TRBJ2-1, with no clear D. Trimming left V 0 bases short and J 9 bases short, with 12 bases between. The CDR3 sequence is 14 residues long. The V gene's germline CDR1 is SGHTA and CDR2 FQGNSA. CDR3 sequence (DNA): TGTGCCAGCAGCTTAGCGCTTCTGGCAGCTGAGCAGTTCTTC. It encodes CASSLALLAAEQFF.

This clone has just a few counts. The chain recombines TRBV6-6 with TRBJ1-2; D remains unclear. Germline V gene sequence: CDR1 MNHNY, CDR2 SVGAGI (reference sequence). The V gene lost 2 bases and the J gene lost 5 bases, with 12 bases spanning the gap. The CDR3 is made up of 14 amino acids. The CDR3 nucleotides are TGTGCCAGCAGTTACCCCGGAGAGGAGTATGGCTACACCTTC. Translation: CASSYPGEEYGYTF.

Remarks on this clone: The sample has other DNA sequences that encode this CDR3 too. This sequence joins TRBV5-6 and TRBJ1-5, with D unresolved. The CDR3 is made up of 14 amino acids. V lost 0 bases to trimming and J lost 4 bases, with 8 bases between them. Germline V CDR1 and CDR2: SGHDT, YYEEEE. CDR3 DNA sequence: TGTGCCAGCAGCTTGGGTGGGCGGAATCAGCCCCAGCATTTT. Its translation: CASSLGGRNQPQHF.

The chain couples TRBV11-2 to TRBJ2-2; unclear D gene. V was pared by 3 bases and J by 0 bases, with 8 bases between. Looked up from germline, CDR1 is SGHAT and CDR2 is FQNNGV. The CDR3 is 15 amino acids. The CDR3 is CASSFVNTNTGELFF. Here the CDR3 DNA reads TGTGCCAGCAGCTTCGTGAATACGAACACCGGGGAGCTGTTTTTT.

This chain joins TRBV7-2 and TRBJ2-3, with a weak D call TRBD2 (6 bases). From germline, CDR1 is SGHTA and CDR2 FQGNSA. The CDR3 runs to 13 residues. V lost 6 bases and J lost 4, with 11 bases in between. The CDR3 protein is CASRPGTSDTQYF. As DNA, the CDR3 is TGTGCCAGCAGGCCCGGGACTTCAGATACGCAGTATTTT.

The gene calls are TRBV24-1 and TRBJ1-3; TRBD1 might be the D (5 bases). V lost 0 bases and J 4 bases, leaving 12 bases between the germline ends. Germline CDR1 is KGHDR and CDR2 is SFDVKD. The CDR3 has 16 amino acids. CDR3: CATSDLEGPGGNTIYF. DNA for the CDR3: TGTGCCACCAGTGATTTGGAGGGACCGGGGGGAAACACCATATATTTT.

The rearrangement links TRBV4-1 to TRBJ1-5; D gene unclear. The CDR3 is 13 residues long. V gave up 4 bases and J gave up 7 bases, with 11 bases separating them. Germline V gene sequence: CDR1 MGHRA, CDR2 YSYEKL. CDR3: CASSPAMWQPQHF. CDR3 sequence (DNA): TGCGCCAGCAGCCCAGCGATGTGGCAGCCCCAGCATTTT.

The CDR3: CASSLAASGSMGEQYF. The DNA of the CDR3 is TGTGCCAGCAGCTTGGCGGCTAGCGGGAGTATGGGCGAGCAGTACTTC. The J gene is TRBJ2-7, the V gene TRBV5-4; 10 bases are a match to TRBD2. CDR3 length equals 16 residues. Germline V CDR1 and CDR2: SGHNT, YYREEE (reference sequence). The ends lost 0 bases at V and 6 bases at J; junction bases unmatched: 9.

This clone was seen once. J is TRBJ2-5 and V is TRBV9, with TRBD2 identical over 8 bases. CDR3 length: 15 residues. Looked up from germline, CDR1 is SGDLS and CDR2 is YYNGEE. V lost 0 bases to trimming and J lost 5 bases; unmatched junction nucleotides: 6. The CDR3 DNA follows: TGTGCCAGCAGCGTAGACGGACTAGCTAGCGAGACCCAGTACTTC. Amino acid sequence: CASSVDGLASETQYF.

The CDR3 DNA reads as TGTGCCAGCAGCTTAATGCCGGGGCCCGGGTCGGAGCAGTTCTTC. Amino acids: CASSLMPGPGSEQFF. The chain recombines TRBV7-3 with TRBJ2-1; D is perhaps TRBD1 or TRBD2 (5 bases each). The CDR3 consists of 15 residues. The V end lost 1 base, the J end lost 10 bases, and 17 bases lay between the germline ends. The germline V gene encodes CDR1 SGHTA and CDR2 FQGTGA. Full variable domain (outside the CDR3, taken from reference TRBV7-3 and TRBJ2-1): GAGVSQTPSNKVTEKGKYVELRCDPISGHTALYWYRQSLGQGPEFLIYFQGTGAADDSGLPNDRFFAVRPEGSVSTLKIQRTERGDSAVYLCASSLMPGPGSEQFFGPGTRLTVL.

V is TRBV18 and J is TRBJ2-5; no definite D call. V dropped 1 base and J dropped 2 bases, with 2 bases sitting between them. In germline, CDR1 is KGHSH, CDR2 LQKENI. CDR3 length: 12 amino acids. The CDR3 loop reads CASSPQQETQYF. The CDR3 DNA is TGTGCCAGCTCACCACAACAAGAGACCCAGTACTTC.

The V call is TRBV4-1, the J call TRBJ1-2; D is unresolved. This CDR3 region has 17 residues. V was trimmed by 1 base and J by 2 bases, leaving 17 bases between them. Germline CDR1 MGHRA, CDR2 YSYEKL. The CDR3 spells CASSQVQLHLLNYGYTF. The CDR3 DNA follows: TGCGCCAGCAGCCAAGTACAGCTTCACCTCCTGAACTATGGCTACACCTTC.

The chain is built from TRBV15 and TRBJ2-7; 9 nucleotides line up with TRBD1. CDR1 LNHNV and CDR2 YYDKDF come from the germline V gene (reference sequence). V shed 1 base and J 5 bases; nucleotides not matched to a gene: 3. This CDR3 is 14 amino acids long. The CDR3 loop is CATSRGDRENEQYF. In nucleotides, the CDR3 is TGTGCCACCAGCAGAGGGGACAGGGAGAACGAGCAGTACTTC. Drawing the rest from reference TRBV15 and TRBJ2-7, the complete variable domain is DAMVIQNPRYQVTQFGKPVTLSCSQTLNHNVMYWYQQKSSQAPKLLFHYYDKDFNNEADTPDNFQSRRPNTSFCFLDIRSPGLGDTAMYLCATSRGDRENEQYFGPGTRLTVT.

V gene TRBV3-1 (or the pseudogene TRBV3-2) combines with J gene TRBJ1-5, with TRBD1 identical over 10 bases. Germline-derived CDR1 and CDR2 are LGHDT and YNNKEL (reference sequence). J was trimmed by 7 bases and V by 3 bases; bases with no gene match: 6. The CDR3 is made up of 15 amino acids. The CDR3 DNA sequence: TGTGCCAGCAGCCAGGGACAGGGGATCGGGCAGCCCCAGCATTTT. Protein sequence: CASSQGQGIGQPQHF.

This CDR3 reads CAWSVRLAETQYF. The CDR3 coding sequence is TGTGCCTGGAGTGTTAGACTAGCGGAGACCCAGTACTTC. The rearrangement links TRBV30 to TRBJ2-5; the match to TRBD2 covers 8 bases. Germline trimming cut 0 bases from V and 5 bases from J; bases unmatched to any gene: 2. The CDR3 spans 13 residues. The germline CDR1 and CDR2 sequences are GTSNPN and SVGIG (reference sequence).

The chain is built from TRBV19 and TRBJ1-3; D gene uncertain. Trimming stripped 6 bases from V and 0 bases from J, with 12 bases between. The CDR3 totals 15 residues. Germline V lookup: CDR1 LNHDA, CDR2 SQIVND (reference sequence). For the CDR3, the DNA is TGTGCCAGTAGGACGGACCCCTTCTCTGGAAACACCATATATTTT. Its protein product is CASRTDPFSGNTIYF.